The rows below give T cell receptor beta chains drawn from one sample of a study of technical replicates of blood from a handful of donors. Method: immunoSEQ multiplex PCR; TCRdb's copy keeps in-frame clones and lacks some. The data hold tens of thousands of clones, with 95% to 98% observed a single time. Sequencing input: T cells isolated from PBMCs. Receptors originate from a human donor in good health. CDR3s include the opening cysteine and the closing phenylalanine or tryptophan. D genes are given only for firm matches. Where a row states a size, it is once, few, many or the class of an expanded clone; other rows omit it.

J,size,length,V,D,DNA,CDR3
TRBJ2-7,-,13,TRBV5-5,-,TGTGCCAGCAGCTTAAGGGGCTCCTACGAGCAGTACTTC,CASSLRGSYEQYF
TRBJ2-1,-,16,TRBV27,TRBD2,TGTGCCAGCAGTTTACTCCTAGCGGGAGTTAACAATGAGCAGTTCTTC,CASSLLLAGVNNEQFF
TRBJ1-2,-,18,TRBV7-8,TRBD1,TGTGCCAGCAGCTTAACGGCCCGGGACAGGGGGCGCCGGAGTGGCTACACCTTC,CASSLTARDRGRRSGYTF
TRBJ2-5,-,15,TRBV25-1,-,TGTGCCAGCAGTGAATTTCAGGGAGGGGGGGAGACCCAGTACTTC,CASSEFQGGGETQYF
TRBJ2-1,-,17,TRBV7-8,TRBD2,TGTGCCAGCAGGCCCCCTCCAGCGGGAGTGTCCTACAATGAGCAGTTCTTC,CASRPPPAGVSYNEQFF
TRBJ2-7,-,15,TRBV6-5,TRBD1,TGTGCCAGCAGTGCAACAGGGGGCTTCTCCTACGAGCAGTACTTC,CASSATGGFSYEQYF
TRBJ2-7,-,13,TRBV7-2,-,TGTGCCAGCAGCCAGAGGGTGGGATACGAGCAGTACTTC,CASSQRVGYEQYF
TRBJ2-1,-,13,TRBV27,-,TGTGCCAGCAGTTTGGACAGAGCCAATGAGCAGTTCTTC,CASSLDRANEQFF
TRBJ2-3,-,19,TRBV7-6,TRBD2,TGTGCCAGCAGCTTCGGACTAGCGGGCGAACCTATTAGCACAGATACGCAGTATTTT,CASSFGLAGEPISTDTQYF
TRBJ1-4,-,15,TRBV16,TRBD1,TGTGCCAGCAGCCATTCGGGACAGGGTGATGAAAAACTGTTTTTT,CASSHSGQGDEKLFF
TRBJ2-5,-,14,TRBV2,-,TGTGCCAGCAGGGGCGGACAGAGCATAGAGACCCAGTACTTC,CASRGGQSIETQYF
TRBJ2-5,-,17,TRBV1,-,TGCACCAGCACCAGACCCCATTTGACTAGCGGGGGGGAGACCCAGTACTTC,CTSTRPHLTSGGETQYF
TRBJ1-6,-,16,TRBV5-1,-,TGCGCCAGCAGCTCCAAACAGAGTGGACTGGAATCACCCCTCCACTTT,CASSSKQSGLESPLHF
TRBJ2-2,-,15,TRBV5-5,TRBD1,TGTGCCAGCAGCTGGACAGGTCCGAACACCGGGGAGCTGTTTTTT,CASSWTGPNTGELFF
TRBJ2-7,once,13,TRBV5-4,TRBD1,TGTGCCAGCAGCTCGTACAGGGGTGACGAGCAGTACTTC,CASSSYRGDEQYF
TRBJ2-2,-,18,TRBV28,TRBD1,TGTGCCAGCAGTTTAGGACCTGGGGTAGGGGGCTACGATCGGGAGCTGTTTTTT,CASSLGPGVGGYDRELFF